Following are 2 T cell receptor beta chains from one sample sequenced in a study of blood T cell repertoires in COVID-19. Produced via immunoSEQ multiplex PCR; TCRdb's table is partial and in-frame only. Of about 35,000 clones listed, more than 75% are singletons. Sequencing was carried out using peripheral blood. The source of these receptors is an older man with active COVID-19.

The chain combines TRBV5-1 with TRBJ2-2, with a weak D call TRBD2 (5 bases). CDR1 and CDR2 (germline): SGHRS, YFSETQ. This CDR3 region has 15 residues. V gave up 4 bases and J gave up 4 bases, with 14 bases separating them. DNA of the CDR3: TGCGCCAGCAGCAACCCGCTCGGGGTCACCGGGGAGCTGTTTTTT. Protein product: CASSNPLGVTGELFF.

The rearrangement uses TRBV6-5 and TRBJ2-2; 7 bases map to TRBD2. The germline V gene has CDR1 MNHEY and CDR2 SVGAGI. The CDR3 length is 14 residues. Losses at the gene ends were 6 bases for V and 5 bases for J; bases not matched to a gene: 6. As DNA, the CDR3 is TGTGCCAGCAGGGGAGGGTCCCCAACCGGGGAGCTGTTTTTT. Its protein product is CASRGGSPTGELFF.